The 29 T cell receptor beta chains below were found in one sample sequenced in a study of T cell responses to AZD1222 COVID-19 vaccine. Using immunoSEQ multiplex PCR, the repertoire was profiled, and TCRdb retains in-frame clones only, with some absent. The sample gives around 180,000 clones, around 90% of which show up once; roughly 27% is in the top ten. The input for sequencing was peripheral blood, taken 28 days after the second AZD1222 dose. All receptors come from an adult who received the AZD1222 COVID-19 vaccine.

A single count supports this clone. The chain has TRBV12-3 or TRBV12-4 and TRBJ1-2, with D unclear. The V and J ends lost 3 bases and 2 bases respectively, with 4 bases between them. The CDR3 contains 12 residues. The CDR3 loop reads CASSLVNYGYTF. CDR3 in DNA: TGTGCCAGCAGTTTGGTCAACTATGGCTACACCTTC.

Of note for this clone: This specimen includes other DNA sequences encoding the same CDR3. The J gene is TRBJ2-7, the V gene TRBV7-9, with D uncertain. There are 12 residues in the CDR3. Trimming pared 8 bases from V and 1 base from J, leaving 9 bases between. Germline-derived CDR1 and CDR2 are SEHNR and FQNEAQ (reference sequence). The CDR3 reads CASGDGSYEQYF. In nucleotides, the CDR3 is TGTGCCAGCGGCGACGGATCCTACGAGCAGTACTTC.

The genes are TRBV11-1 and TRBJ2-7; D may be TRBD2 (7 bases). Trimming took 5 bases from V and 5 from J, leaving 22 bases between them. The germline CDR1 and CDR2 sequences are SGHAT and FQDESV (reference sequence). The CDR3 extends over 16 amino acids. CDR3 loop: CASSLQRGRAGDEQYF. The CDR3 coding sequence is TGTGCCAGCAGCCTACAGAGGGGGAGGGCCGGCGACGAGCAGTACTTC.

The CDR3 here is CAISEEPFRQVIRGYTF. For the CDR3, the DNA is TGTGCCATCAGTGAGGAGCCTTTCCGACAGGTAATACGCGGCTACACCTTC. V gene TRBV10-3 combines with J gene TRBJ1-2, with TRBD1 as a possible D gene (6 bases). From germline, CDR1 is ENHRY and CDR2 SYGVKD. V lost 2 bases and J 8 bases, leaving 24 bases between the germline ends. There are 17 residues in the CDR3.

DNA of the CDR3: TGTGCCAGCTCACCAACGGACTCTGGAAACACCATATATTTT. Translating it yields CASSPTDSGNTIYF. The J gene is TRBJ1-3, the V gene TRBV18; D uncertain. The CDR3 runs to 14 residues. Deletions cut 2 bases from V and 0 bases from J, with 5 bases between. Germline V gene sequence: CDR1 KGHSH, CDR2 LQKENI.

The chain carries TRBV30 and TRBJ2-2; no clear D. The V and J ends lost 0 bases and 4 bases respectively, with 6 bases between them. The CDR3 totals 13 residues. Germline V CDR1 and CDR2: GTSNPN, SVGIG (reference sequence). In nucleotides, the CDR3 is TGTGCCTGGAGTGTAAAGGGCACCGGGGAGCTGTTTTTT. This encodes CAWSVKGTGELFF.

This chain connects TRBV2 to TRBJ2-7; 8 bases align to TRBD2. With V trimmed by 3 bases and J by 2 bases, 3 bases remained unmatched. The germline CDR1 and CDR2 sequences are SNHLY and FYNNEI. CDR3 length: 14 amino acids. CDR3 sequence (DNA): TGTGCCAGCAGTGATAGTAGCGGGACCTACGAGCAGTACTTC. It specifies CASSDSSGTYEQYF. The full variable domain, completed using reference TRBV2 and TRBJ2-7, is EPEVTQTPSHQVTQMGQEVILRCVPISNHLYFYWYRQILGQKVEFLVSFYNNEISEKSEIFDDQFSVERPDGSNFTLKIRSTKLEDSAMYFCASSDSSGTYEQYFGPGTRLTVT.

Details on this clone: This specimen includes other DNA sequences encoding the same CDR3. CDR3 nucleotide sequence: TGCAGTGCTAGAGATAATGAGCAGTTCTTC. Its translation is CSARDNEQFF. This chain connects TRBV20-1 to TRBJ2-1, with D unclear. Germline CDR1 and CDR2: DFQATT and SNEGSKA (reference sequence). This CDR3 is built from 10 residues. The V gene lost 0 bases and the J gene lost 7 bases, with 1 base spanning the gap.

The chain uses TRBV10-3 and TRBJ2-5, with 10 bases identical to TRBD1. Germline V gene sequence: CDR1 ENHRY, CDR2 SYGVKD. The ends lost 6 bases at V and 5 bases at J; junction bases unmatched: 6. This CDR3 is 14 amino acids long. CDR3 sequence (DNA): TGTGCCATCAGGCCGACAGGGGGCGCGGAGACCCAGTACTTC. It translates to CAIRPTGGAETQYF.

This clone was counted once. The chain combines TRBV28 with TRBJ2-1; 12 bases line up with TRBD2. The germline V gene encodes CDR1 MDHEN and CDR2 SYDVKM. Trimming cost V 1 base and J 6 bases; bases outside gene matches: 4. The CDR3 length is 16 residues. CDR3 sequence: CASSLSTSGGLNEQFF. In DNA, the CDR3 is TGTGCCAGCAGTTTATCGACTAGCGGGGGCCTCAATGAGCAGTTCTTC.

This chain connects TRBV3-1 (or the pseudogene TRBV3-2) to TRBJ2-5; D not resolved. Germline CDR1 and CDR2: LGHDT and YNNKEL (reference sequence). The V end lost 9 bases, the J end lost 2 bases, and 13 bases lay between the germline ends. The CDR3 totals 13 residues. This CDR3 reads CASLFWGQETQYF. The CDR3 nucleotides read TGTGCCAGTCTTTTTTGGGGTCAAGAGACCCAGTACTTC.

V gene TRBV5-1 combines with J gene TRBJ1-5, with D maybe TRBD1 (5 bases). Germline V gene lookup returns CDR1 SGHRS and CDR2 YFSETQ. This CDR3 contains 15 residues. Trimming removed 5 bases from V and 3 bases from J, with 15 bases in between. The CDR3 sequence: CASRPAGGDNQPQHF. For the CDR3, the DNA is TGCGCCAGCAGACCCGCCGGGGGGGACAATCAGCCCCAGCATTTT.

This clone was recorded a few times. This rearrangement joins TRBV28 to TRBJ2-7; D may match TRBD1 or TRBD2 (6 bases each). CDR3 size: 15 residues. Germline assignment: CDR1 MDHEN and CDR2 SYDVKM. V lost 10 bases to trimming and J lost 3 bases, with 22 bases between them. DNA for the CDR3: TGTGCCACCAAATTGGGGGGCAGGGAAATCTACGAGCAGTACTTC. Its protein is CATKLGGREIYEQYF.

This clone was found a few times. The rearrangement joins TRBV7-3 to TRBJ2-2; the D is unclear. CDR3 length equals 13 residues. Trimming stripped 4 bases from V and 6 bases from J, with 9 bases between. The germline gives CDR1 SGHTA, CDR2 FQGTGA. CDR3 region: CASSSDPAGELFF. The CDR3 DNA reads as TGTGCCAGCAGCTCCGACCCGGCCGGGGAGCTGTTTTTT.

The rearrangement uses TRBV5-1 and TRBJ2-5, with D maybe TRBD2 (13 bases). The CDR3 spans 21 residues. Trimming pared 4 bases from V and 5 bases from J, leaving 36 bases between. The germline CDR1 and CDR2 sequences are SGHRS and YFSETQ. CDR3 sequence reads: CASSGDRGPGLAGSTKETQYF. The CDR3 DNA reads TGCGCCAGCAGCGGGGACAGGGGGCCGGGACTAGCGGGATCTACCAAGGAGACCCAGTACTTC.

This clone was picked up one time. Compared with germline, one end of the junction differs, possibly owing to a read error. The chain uses TRBV7-7 and TRBJ2-2; D may be TRBD1 (7 bases). The CDR3 has 13 amino acids. Germline V lookup: CDR1 SSHAT, CDR2 FNYEAQ (reference sequence). The CDR3, as DNA: TGTGCTAGCAGCCGACAGGGAGGCGGGGAGCTGTTTTTT. It encodes CASSRQGGGELFF.

This chain connects TRBV21-1 to TRBJ2-3; TRBD2, the table's D call, lacks a check against the DNA. TRBV21-1 is a listed pseudogene. The CDR3 loop spans 16 amino acids. The chain's CDR3 is CASSKEAREFADTQYF. The CDR3 DNA reads TGTGCCAGCAGCAAAGAGGCGAGGGAGTTCGCAGATACGCAGTATTTT.

The chain uses TRBV27 and TRBJ2-5; 13 bases are a match to TRBD2. The CDR3 has 16 residues. The germline CDR1 and CDR2 sequences are MNHEY and SMNVEV (reference sequence). The V gene end was trimmed by 5 bases and the J gene end by 5 bases; junction bases not matched to a gene: 8. The CDR3: CASSRATSGGKETQYF. The CDR3 bases are TGTGCCAGCAGTCGCGCGACTAGCGGGGGGAAGGAGACCCAGTACTTC.

The gene calls are TRBV28 and TRBJ1-4; D perhaps matches TRBD1 (5 bases). CDR1 is MDHEN, CDR2 SYDVKM, per germline. Trimming removed 4 bases from V and 8 bases from J, with 14 bases in between. This CDR3 region has 14 residues. The CDR3 loop reads CASSYPGTGEKLFF. The CDR3 nucleotides read TGTGCCAGCAGTTATCCCGGGACGGGGGAAAAACTGTTTTTT.

This sequence joins TRBV3-1 (or the pseudogene TRBV3-2) and TRBJ2-7, with D perhaps matching TRBD2 (6 bases). CDR3 size: 17 residues. Germline CDR1 is LGHDT and CDR2 is YNNKEL (reference sequence). V lost 0 bases, J lost 5 bases, and 20 bases lay in between. CDR3 in DNA: TGTGCCAGCAGCCAAGATCTTCGGCAGGGAGGACGGAACGAGCAGTACTTC. Protein sequence: CASSQDLRQGGRNEQYF.

To note about this clone: At the DNA level, this CDR3 is encoded by other sequences in the same sample as well. The V call is TRBV28, the J call TRBJ2-1; TRBD2 matches at 14 bases. Germline V lookup: CDR1 MDHEN, CDR2 SYDVKM. This CDR3 has 15 residues. Losses at the gene ends were 4 bases for V and 7 bases for J; bases not matched to a gene: 3. CDR3 sequence reads: CASSSWTSGRNEQFF. In DNA, the CDR3 is TGTGCCAGCAGTTCGTGGACTAGCGGGAGGAATGAGCAGTTCTTC.

This chain links TRBV7-2 with TRBJ1-1; D possibly corresponds to TRBD1 (5 bases). This CDR3 has 14 residues. In germline, CDR1 is SGHTA, CDR2 FQGNSA. V lost 6 bases and J lost 0, with 11 bases in between. In DNA form, the CDR3 reads TGTGCCAGCAGAGTAGGGGTTGTGAACACTGAAGCTTTCTTT. This translates into CASRVGVVNTEAFF.

The chain uses TRBV6-6 and TRBJ2-1, with 8 positions matching TRBD2. Germline V CDR1 and CDR2: MNHNY, SVGAGI (reference sequence). Trimming took 2 bases from V and 4 from J; bases not matched to a gene: 4. The CDR3 is made up of 15 amino acids. The DNA for the CDR3 is TGTGCCAGCAGTTACGTAAGCGGGAGTTACAATGAGCAGTTCTTC. Amino acids: CASSYVSGSYNEQFF.

This clone was found once. V usage is TRBV6-5 and J usage is TRBJ2-4; TRBD2 matches at 8 bases. This CDR3 is built from 14 residues. CDR1 is MNHEY, CDR2 SVGAGI, per germline. J was trimmed by 0 bases and V by 8 bases; bases with no gene match: 3. DNA of the CDR3: TGTGCCAGCCGCGGGGGGCTAGCCAAAAACATTCAGTACTTC. Protein sequence: CASRGGLAKNIQYF.

The chain joins TRBV6-2 or TRBV6-3 to TRBJ2-2, with TRBD1 matching over 8 bases. Germline V gene sequence: CDR1 MNHEY, CDR2 SVGEGT. V lost 5 bases and J lost 4; bases outside the gene matches: 6. The CDR3 is 15 amino acids. The CDR3 DNA reads TGTGCCAGCAGTCCGACAGGGGTCGTCACCGGGGAGCTGTTTTTT. This sequence encodes CASSPTGVVTGELFF.

The rearrangement uses TRBV29-1 and TRBJ2-7, with TRBD1 matching over 12 bases. There are 13 residues in the CDR3. Germline V CDR1 and CDR2: SQVTM, ANQGSEA. V shed 7 bases and J 6 bases; nucleotides not matched to a gene: 7. Here the CDR3 reads CSGSGTGGGEQYF. The CDR3 coding sequence is TGCAGCGGATCCGGGACAGGGGGCGGCGAGCAGTACTTC.

This clone was found once. V is TRBV27 and J is TRBJ2-7; TRBD2 is a possible D gene (9 bases). The V end lost 8 bases, the J end lost 2 bases, and 31 bases lay between the germline ends. The CDR3 covers 19 residues. Looked up from germline, CDR1 is MNHEY and CDR2 is SMNVEV (reference sequence). The CDR3 region has the DNA TGTGCCAGCCGGCCAGTGGCAGGGGGCCTTATAGCGGGGGCCTACGAGCAGTACTTC. Its protein product is CASRPVAGGLIAGAYEQYF.

In nucleotides, the CDR3 is TGTGCCAGCAGCGCGACTAGCGGGAGTTCTGAGACCCAGTACTTC. Its protein is CASSATSGSSETQYF. This chain connects TRBV9 to TRBJ2-5; 12 nucleotides line up with TRBD2. The CDR3 runs to 15 residues. V lost 3 bases to trimming and J lost 5 bases; unmatched junction nucleotides: 5. Germline V lookup: CDR1 SGDLS, CDR2 YYNGEE.

The chain couples TRBV5-1 to TRBJ2-7, with 8 bases that match TRBD2. Looked up from germline, CDR1 is SGHRS and CDR2 is YFSETQ. The CDR3 consists of 15 residues. Losses at the gene ends were 0 bases for V and 4 bases for J; bases not matched to a gene: 6. CDR3 sequence: CASSLGPGLGYEQYF. The CDR3 DNA follows: TGCGCCAGCAGCTTGGGTCCGGGACTAGGATACGAGCAGTACTTC.